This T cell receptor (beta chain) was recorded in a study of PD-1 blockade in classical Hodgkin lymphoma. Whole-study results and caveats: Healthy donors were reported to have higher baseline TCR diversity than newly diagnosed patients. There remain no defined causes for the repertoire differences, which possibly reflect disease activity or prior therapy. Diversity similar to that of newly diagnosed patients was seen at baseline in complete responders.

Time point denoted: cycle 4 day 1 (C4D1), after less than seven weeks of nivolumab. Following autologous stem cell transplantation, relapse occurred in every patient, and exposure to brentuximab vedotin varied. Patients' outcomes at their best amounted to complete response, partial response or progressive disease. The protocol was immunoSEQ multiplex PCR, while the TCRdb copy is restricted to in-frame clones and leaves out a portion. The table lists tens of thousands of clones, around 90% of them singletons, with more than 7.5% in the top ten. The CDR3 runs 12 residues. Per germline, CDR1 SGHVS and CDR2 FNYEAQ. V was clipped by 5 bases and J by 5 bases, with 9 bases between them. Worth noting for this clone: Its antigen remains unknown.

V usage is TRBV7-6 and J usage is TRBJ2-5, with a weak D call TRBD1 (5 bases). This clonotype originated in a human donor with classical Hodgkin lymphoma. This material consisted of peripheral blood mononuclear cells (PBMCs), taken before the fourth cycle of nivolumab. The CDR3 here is CASSGQWETQYF. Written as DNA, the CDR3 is TGTGCCAGCAGCGGACAATGGGAGACCCAGTACTTC.